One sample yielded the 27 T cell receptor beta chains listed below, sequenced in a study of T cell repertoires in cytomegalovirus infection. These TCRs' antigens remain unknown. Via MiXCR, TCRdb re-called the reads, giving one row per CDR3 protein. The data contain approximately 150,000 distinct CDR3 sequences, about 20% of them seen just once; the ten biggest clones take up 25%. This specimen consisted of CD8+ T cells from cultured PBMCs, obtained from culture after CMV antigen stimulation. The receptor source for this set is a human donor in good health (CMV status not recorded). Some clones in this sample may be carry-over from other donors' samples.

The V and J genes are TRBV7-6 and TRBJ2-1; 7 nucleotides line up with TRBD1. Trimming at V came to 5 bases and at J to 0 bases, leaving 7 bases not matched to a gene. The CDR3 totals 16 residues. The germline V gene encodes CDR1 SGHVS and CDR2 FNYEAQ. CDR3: CASSLGDSASYNEQFF. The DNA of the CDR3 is TGTGCCAGCAGCCTAGGGGACAGCGCCTCCTACAATGAGCAGTTCTTC.

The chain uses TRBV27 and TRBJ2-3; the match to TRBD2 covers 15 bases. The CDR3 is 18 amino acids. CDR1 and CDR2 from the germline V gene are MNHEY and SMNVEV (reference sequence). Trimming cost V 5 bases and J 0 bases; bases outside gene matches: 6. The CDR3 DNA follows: TGTGCCAGCAGTCCTCGGACTAGCGGGGGGGCTAGCACAGATACGCAGTATTTT. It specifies CASSPRTSGGASTDTQYF.

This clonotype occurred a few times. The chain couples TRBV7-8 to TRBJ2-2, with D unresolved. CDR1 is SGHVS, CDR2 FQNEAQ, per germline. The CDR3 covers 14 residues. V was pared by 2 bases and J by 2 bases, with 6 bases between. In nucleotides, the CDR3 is TGTGCCAGCAGCTTATGGGAAAACACCGGGGAGCTGTTTTTT. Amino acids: CASSLWENTGELFF. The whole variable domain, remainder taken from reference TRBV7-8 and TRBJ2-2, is GAGVSQSPRYKVAKRGQDVALRCDPISGHVSLFWYQQALGQGPEFLTYFQNEAQLDKSGLPSDRFFAERPEGSVSTLKIQRTQQEDSAVYLCASSLWENTGELFFGEGSRLTVL.

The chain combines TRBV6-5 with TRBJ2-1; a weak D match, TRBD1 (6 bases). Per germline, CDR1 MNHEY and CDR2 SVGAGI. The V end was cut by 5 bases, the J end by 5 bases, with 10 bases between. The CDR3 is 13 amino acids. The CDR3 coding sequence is TGTGCCAGCAGTCTCACAGGGAACAATGAGCAGTTCTTC. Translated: CASSLTGNNEQFF.

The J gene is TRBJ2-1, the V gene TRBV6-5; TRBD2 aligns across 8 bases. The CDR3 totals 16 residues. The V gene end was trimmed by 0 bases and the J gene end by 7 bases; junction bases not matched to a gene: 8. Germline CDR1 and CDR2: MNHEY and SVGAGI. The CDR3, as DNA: TGTGCCAGCAGTTACTCGAAAGCGGGGGCTAGGAATGAGCAGTTCTTC. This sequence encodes CASSYSKAGARNEQFF.

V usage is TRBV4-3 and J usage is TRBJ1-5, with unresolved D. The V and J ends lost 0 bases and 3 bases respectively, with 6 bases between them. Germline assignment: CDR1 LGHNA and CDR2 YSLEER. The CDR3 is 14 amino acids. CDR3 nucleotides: TGCGCCAGCAGCCAAGATCGGAACAATCAGCCCCAGCATTTT. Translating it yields CASSQDRNNQPQHF.

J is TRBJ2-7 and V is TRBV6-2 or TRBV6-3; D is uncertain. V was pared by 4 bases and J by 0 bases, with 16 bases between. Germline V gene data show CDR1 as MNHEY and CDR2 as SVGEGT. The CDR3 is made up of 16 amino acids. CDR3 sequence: CASSLVLSRSSYEQYF. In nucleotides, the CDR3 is TGTGCCAGCAGTTTGGTCCTCTCGCGGTCCTCCTACGAGCAGTACTTC.

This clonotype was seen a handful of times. The CDR3 loop is CASSFGLAGGTGELFF. The CDR3 nucleotides are TGTGCCAGCAGCTTCGGACTAGCGGGGGGGACCGGGGAGCTGTTTTTT. This chain links TRBV7-2 with TRBJ2-2; 15 bases are shared with TRBD2. Germline-derived CDR1 and CDR2 are SGHTA and FQGNSA. The CDR3 totals 16 residues. Trimming removed 3 bases from V and 5 bases from J; junction bases left unmatched: 1.

The CDR3 sequence is CASSLVLAGGSNEQFF. CDR3 in DNA: TGCGCCAGCAGCTTGGTACTAGCGGGGGGTAGTAATGAGCAGTTCTTC. The chain recombines TRBV5-1 with TRBJ2-1, with 12 positions matching TRBD2. The length of the CDR3 is 16 residues. Trimming removed 0 bases from V and 7 bases from J; junction bases left unmatched: 5. CDR1 is SGHRS, CDR2 YFSETQ, per germline.

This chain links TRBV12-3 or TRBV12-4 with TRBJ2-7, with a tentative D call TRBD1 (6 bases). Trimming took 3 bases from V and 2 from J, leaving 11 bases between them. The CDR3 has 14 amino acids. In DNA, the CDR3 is TGTGCCAGCAGTTTCACCACAGGGCCCTACGAGCAGTACTTC. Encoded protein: CASSFTTGPYEQYF.

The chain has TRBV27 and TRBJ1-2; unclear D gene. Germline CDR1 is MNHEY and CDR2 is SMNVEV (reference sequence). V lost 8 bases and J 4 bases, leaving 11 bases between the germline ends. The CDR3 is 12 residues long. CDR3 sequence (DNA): TGTGCCAGCTCCCGGGGTTTCTATGGCTACACCTTC. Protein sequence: CASSRGFYGYTF.

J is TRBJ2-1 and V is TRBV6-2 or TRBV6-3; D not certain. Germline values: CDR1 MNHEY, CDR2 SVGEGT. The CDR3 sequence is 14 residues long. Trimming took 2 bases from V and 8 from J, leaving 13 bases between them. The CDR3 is CASSYVALWDEQFF. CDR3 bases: TGTGCCAGCAGTTACGTCGCGCTTTGGGATGAGCAGTTCTTC.

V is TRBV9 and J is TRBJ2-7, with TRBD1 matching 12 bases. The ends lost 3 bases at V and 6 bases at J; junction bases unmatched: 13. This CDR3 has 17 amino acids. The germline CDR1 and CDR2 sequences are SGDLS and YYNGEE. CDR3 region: CASSAPSAGTGGSEQYF. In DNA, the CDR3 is TGTGCCAGCAGCGCCCCTTCCGCGGGGACAGGGGGCTCCGAGCAGTACTTC.

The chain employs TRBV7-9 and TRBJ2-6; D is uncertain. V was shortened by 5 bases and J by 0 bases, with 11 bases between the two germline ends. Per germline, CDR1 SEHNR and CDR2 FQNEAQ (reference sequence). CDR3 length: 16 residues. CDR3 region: CASSHTVISGANVLTF. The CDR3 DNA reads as TGTGCCAGCAGCCATACAGTGATCTCTGGGGCCAACGTCCTGACTTTC.

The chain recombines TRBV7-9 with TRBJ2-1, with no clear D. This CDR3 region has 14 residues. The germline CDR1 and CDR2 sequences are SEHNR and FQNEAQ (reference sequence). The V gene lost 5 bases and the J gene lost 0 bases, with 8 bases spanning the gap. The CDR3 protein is CASSLSGSYNEQFF. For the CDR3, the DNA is TGTGCCAGCAGCCTAAGTGGCTCCTACAATGAGCAGTTCTTC.

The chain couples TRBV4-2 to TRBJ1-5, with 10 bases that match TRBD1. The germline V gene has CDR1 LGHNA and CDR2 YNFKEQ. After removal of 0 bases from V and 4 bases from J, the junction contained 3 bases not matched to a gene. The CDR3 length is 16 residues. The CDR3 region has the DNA TGTGCCAGCAGCCAAGAGGGACAGGGGTTTAATCAGCCCCAGCATTTT. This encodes CASSQEGQGFNQPQHF.

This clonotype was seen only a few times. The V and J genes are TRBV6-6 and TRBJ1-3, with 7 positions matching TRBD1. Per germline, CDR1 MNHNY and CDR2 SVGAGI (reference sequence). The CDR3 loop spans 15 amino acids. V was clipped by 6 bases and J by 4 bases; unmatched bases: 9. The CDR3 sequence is CASSRDRDWGNTIYF. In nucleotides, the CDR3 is TGTGCCAGCAGCCGCGACAGGGACTGGGGAAACACCATATATTTT.

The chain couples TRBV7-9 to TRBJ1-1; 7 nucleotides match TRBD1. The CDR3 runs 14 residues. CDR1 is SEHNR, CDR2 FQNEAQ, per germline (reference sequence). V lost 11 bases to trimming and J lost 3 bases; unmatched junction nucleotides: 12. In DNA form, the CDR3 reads TGTGCCGTGGGGAGCAGGGGGTCGGACACTGAAGCTTTCTTT. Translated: CAVGSRGSDTEAFF.

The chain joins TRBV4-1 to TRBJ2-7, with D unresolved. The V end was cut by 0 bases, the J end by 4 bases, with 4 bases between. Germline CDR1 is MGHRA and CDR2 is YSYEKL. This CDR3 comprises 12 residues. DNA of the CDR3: TGCGCCAGCAGCCAAGATAATTACGAGCAGTACTTC. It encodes CASSQDNYEQYF.

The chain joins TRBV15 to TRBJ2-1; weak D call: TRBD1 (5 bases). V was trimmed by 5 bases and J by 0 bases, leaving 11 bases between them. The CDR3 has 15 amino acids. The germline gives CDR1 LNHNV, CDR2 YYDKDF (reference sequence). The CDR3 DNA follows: TGTGCCACCAGCCCAGGGCCCAGCTCCTACAATGAGCAGTTCTTC. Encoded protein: CATSPGPSSYNEQFF.

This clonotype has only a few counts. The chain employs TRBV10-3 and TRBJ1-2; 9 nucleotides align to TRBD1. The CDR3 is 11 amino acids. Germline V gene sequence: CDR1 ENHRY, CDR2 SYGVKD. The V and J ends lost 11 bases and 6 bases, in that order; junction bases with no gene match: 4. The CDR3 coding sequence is TGTGCCGGCCGGGACAGGGATGGCTACACCTTC. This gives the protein CAGRDRDGYTF.

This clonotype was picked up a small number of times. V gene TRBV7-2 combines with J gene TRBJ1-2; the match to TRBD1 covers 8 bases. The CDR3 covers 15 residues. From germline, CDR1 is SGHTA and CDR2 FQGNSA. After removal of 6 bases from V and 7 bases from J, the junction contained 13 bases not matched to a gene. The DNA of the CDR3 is TGTGCCAGCAGTTGGGGGCAGGGGGCTGGGTCTGGCTACACCTTC. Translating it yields CASSWGQGAGSGYTF.

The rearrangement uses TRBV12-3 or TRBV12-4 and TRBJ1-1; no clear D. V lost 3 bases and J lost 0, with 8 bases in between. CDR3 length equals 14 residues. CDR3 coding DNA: TGTGCCAGCAGTTTTGGGGTCATGAACACTGAAGCTTTCTTT. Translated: CASSFGVMNTEAFF.

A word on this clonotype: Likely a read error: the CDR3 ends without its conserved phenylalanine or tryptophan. The CDR3 nucleotides are TGTGCCAGCAGCTTGGCGGGACTGTTGCCCTCCTACGAGCAGTACTTG. It codes for CASSLAGLLPSYEQYL. The chain links TRBV5-4 to TRBJ2-7; maybe TRBD2 (6 bases). The germline V gene encodes CDR1 SGHNT and CDR2 YYREEE (reference sequence). The CDR3 length is 16 residues. Trimming stripped 0 bases from V and 0 bases from J, with 13 bases between.

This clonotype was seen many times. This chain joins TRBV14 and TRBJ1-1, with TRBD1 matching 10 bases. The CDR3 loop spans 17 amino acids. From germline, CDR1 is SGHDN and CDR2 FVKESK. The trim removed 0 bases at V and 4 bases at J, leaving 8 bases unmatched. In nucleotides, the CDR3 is TGTGCCAGCAGCCAAGATCCGGGGACAGGGGTCCCCACTGAAGCTTTCTTT. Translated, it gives CASSQDPGTGVPTEAFF.

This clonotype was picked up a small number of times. The DNA for the CDR3 is TGTGCCAGCAGCTTAGGACAGGGTGCGAGCAATCAGCCCCAGCATTTT. Amino acids: CASSLGQGASNQPQHF. The V gene is TRBV7-2, the J gene TRBJ1-5; 7 nucleotides line up with TRBD1. This CDR3 region has 16 residues. Germline V gives CDR1 SGHTA, CDR2 FQGNSA. Trimming took 1 base from V and 1 from J; bases not matched to a gene: 4.

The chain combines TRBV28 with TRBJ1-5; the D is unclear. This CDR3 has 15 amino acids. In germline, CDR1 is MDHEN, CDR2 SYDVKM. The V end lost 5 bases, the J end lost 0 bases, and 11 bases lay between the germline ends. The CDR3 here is CASSVRQHSNQPQHF. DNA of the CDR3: TGTGCCAGCAGTGTACGTCAGCATAGCAATCAGCCCCAGCATTTT.